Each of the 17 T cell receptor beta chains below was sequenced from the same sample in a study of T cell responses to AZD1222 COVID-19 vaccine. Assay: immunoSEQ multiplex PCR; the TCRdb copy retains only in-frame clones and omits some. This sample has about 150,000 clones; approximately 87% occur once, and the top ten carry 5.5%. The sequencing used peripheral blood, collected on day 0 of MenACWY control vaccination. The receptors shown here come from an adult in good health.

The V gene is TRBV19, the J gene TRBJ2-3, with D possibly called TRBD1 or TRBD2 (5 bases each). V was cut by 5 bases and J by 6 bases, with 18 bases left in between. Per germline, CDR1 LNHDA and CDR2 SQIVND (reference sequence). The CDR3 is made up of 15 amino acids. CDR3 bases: TGTGCCAGTAGTGCCCGAGGGCAGGGAACGGATACGCAGTATTTT. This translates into CASSARGQGTDTQYF.

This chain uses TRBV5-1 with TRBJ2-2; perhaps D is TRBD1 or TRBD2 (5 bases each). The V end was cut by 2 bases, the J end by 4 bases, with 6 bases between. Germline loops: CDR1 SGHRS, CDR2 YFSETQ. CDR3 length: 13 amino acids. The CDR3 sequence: CASSFGGTGELFF. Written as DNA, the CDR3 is TGCGCCAGCAGCTTTGGGGGCACCGGGGAGCTGTTTTTT.

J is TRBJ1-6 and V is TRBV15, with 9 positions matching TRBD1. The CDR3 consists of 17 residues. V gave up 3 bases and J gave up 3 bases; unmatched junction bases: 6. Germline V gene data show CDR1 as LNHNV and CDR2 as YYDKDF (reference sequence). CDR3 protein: CATSRGQGVFYNSPLHF. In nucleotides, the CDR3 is TGTGCCACCAGCAGGGGACAGGGTGTCTTCTATAATTCACCCCTCCACTTT.

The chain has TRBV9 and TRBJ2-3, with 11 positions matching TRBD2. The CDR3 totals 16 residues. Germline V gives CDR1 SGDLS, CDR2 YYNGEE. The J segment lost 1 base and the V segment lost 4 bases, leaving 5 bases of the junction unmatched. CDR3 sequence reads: CASSPQGLAGTDTQYF. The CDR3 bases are TGTGCCAGCAGCCCCCAGGGACTAGCGGGCACAGATACGCAGTATTTT.

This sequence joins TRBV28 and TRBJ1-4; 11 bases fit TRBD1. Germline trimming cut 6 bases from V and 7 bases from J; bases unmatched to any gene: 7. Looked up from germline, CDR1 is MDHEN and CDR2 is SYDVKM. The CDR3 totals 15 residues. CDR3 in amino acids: CASSHPGQGGEKLFF. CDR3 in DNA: TGTGCCAGCAGCCACCCGGGACAGGGGGGTGAAAAACTGTTTTTT.

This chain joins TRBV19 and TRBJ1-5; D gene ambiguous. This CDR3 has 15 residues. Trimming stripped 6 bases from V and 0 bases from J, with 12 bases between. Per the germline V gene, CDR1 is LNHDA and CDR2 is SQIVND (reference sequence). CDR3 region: CASSPTPDSNQPQHF. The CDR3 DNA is TGTGCCAGTAGCCCGACCCCTGATAGCAATCAGCCCCAGCATTTT.

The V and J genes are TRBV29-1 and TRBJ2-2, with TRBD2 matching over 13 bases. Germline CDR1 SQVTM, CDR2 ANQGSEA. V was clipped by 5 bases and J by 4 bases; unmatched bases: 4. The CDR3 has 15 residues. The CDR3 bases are TGCAGCGTTACCTGGACTAGCGGGGGCACCGGGGAGCTGTTTTTT. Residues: CSVTWTSGGTGELFF.

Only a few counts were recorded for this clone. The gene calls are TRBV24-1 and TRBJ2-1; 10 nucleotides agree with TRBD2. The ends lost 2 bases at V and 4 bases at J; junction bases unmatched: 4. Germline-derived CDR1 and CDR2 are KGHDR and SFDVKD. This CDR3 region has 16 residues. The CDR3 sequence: CATSDSLAGAYNEQFF. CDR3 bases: TGTGCCACCAGTGATTCTCTAGCGGGGGCTTACAATGAGCAGTTCTTC.

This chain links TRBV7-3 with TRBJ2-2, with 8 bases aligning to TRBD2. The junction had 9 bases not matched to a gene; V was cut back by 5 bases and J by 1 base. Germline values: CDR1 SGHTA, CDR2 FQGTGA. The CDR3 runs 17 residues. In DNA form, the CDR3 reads TGTGCCAGCAGCCTCTCGGGACTAGGGGGGAACACCGGGGAGCTGTTTTTT. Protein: CASSLSGLGGNTGELFF.

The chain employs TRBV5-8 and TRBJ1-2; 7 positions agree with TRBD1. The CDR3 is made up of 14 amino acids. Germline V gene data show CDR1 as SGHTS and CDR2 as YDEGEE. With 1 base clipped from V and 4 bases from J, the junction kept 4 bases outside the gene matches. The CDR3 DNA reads TGTGCCAGCAGCTTGTCCCAGGGGGTCTATGGCTACACCTTC. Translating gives CASSLSQGVYGYTF.

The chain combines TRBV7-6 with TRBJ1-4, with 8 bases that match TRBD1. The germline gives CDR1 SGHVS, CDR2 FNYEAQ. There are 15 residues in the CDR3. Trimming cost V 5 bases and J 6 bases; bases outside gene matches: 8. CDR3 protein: CASSTTGGWDEKLFF. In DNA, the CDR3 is TGTGCCAGCAGCACCACAGGGGGATGGGATGAAAAACTGTTTTTT.

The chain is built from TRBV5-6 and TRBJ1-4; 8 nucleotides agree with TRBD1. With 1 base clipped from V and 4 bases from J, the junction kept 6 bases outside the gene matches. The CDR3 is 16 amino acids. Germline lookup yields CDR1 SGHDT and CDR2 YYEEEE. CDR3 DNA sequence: TGTGCCAGCAGCTTGAGACAGGGGTCCTATAATGAAAAACTGTTTTTT. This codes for CASSLRQGSYNEKLFF.

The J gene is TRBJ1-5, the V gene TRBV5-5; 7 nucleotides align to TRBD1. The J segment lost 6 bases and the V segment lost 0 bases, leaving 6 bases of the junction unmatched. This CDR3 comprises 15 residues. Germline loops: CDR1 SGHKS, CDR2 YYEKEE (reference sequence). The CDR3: CASSLDYPGGQPQHF. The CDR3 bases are TGTGCCAGCAGCTTGGACTACCCAGGGGGTCAGCCCCAGCATTTT.

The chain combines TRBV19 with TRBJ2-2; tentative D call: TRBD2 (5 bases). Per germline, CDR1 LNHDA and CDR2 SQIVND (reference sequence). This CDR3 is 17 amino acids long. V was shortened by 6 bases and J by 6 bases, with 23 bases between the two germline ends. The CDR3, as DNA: TGTGCCAGTAGCACCCACGGGAAGGTTGTTAAGGCCGGGGAGCTGTTTTTT. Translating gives CASSTHGKVVKAGELFF.

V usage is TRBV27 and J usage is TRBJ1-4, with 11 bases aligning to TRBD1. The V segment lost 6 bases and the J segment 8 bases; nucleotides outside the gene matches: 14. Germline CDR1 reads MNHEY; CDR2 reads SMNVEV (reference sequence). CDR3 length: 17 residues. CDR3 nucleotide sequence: TGTGCCAGCAGACCCCACGGGACAGGGGGTGTCATCGAAAAACTGTTTTTT. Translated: CASRPHGTGGVIEKLFF.

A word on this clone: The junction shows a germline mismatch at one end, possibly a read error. CDR3 loop: CASTLGTRATGEQFF. CDR3 nucleotide sequence: TGTGCCAGCACCTTAGGGACCAGGGCCACAGGTGAGCAGTTCTTC. J is TRBJ2-1 and V is TRBV7-2; the D call may be TRBD1 or TRBD2 (5 bases each). This CDR3 is 15 amino acids long. Germline loops: CDR1 SGHTA, CDR2 FQGNSA. Complete variable domain (other parts from reference TRBV7-2 and TRBJ2-1): GAGVSQSPSNKVTEKGKDVELRCDPISGHTALYWYRQSLGQGLEFLIYFQGNSAPDKSGLPSDRFSAERTGGSVSTLTIQRTQQEDSAVYLCASTLGTRATGEQFFGPGTRLTVL.

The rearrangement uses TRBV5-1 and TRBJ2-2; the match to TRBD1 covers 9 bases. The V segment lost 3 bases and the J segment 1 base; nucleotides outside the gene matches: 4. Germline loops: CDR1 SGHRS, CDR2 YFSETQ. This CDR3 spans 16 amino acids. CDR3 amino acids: CASSWTGQGNTGELFF. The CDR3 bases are TGCGCCAGCAGCTGGACGGGACAGGGGAACACCGGGGAGCTGTTTTTT.